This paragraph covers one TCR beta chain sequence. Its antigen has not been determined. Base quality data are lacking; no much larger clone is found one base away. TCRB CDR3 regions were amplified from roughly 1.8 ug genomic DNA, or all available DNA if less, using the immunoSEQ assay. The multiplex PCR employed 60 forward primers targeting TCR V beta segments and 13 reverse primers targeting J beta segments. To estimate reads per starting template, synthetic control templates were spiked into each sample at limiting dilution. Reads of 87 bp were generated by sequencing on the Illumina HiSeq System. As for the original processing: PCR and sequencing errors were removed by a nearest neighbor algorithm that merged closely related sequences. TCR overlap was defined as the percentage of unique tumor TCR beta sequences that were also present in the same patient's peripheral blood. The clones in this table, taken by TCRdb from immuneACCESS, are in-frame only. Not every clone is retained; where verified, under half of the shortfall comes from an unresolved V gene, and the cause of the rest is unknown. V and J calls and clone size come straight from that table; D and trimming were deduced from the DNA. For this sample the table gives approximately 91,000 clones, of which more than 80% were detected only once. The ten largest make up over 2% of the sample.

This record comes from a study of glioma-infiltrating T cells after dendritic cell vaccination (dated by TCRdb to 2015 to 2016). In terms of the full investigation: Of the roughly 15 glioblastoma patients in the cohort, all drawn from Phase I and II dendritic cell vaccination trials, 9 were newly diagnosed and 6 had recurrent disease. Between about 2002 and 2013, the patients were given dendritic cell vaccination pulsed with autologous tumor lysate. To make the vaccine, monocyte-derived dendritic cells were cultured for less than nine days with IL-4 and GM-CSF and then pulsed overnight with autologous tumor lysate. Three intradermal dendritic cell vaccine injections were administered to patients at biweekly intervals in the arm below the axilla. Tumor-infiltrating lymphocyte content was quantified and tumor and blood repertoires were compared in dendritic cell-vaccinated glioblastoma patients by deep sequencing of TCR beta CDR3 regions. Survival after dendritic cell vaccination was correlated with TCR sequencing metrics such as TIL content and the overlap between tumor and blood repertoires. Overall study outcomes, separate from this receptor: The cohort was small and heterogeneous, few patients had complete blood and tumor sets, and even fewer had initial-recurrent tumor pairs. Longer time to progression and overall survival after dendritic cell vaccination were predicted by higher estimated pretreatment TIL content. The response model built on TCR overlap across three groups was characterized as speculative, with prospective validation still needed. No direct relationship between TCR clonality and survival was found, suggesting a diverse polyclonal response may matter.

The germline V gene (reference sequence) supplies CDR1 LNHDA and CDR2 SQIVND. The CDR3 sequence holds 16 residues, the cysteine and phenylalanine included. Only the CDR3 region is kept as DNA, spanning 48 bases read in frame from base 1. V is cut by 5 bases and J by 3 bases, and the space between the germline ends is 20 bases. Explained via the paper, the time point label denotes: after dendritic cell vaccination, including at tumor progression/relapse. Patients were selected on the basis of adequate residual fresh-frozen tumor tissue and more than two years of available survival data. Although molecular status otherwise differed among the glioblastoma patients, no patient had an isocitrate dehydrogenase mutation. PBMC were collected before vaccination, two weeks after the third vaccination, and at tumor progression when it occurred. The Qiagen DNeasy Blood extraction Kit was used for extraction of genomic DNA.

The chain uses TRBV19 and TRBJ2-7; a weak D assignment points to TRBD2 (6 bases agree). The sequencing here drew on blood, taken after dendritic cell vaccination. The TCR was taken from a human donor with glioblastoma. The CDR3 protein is CASSAAGTTSGYEQYF. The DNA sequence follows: TGTGCCAGTAGTGCCGCCGGTACGACTAGTGGCTACGAGCAGTACTTC.